Presented here are 28 T cell receptor beta chains from one specimen sequenced in a study of blood T cell repertoires in COVID-19. Using immunoSEQ multiplex PCR, the repertoire was profiled, and TCRdb retains in-frame clones only, with some absent. This table has about 84,000 clones, 70% to 90% appearing once. Material for sequencing was peripheral blood. The source of these receptors is an elderly man with active or convalescent COVID-19.

This clone has a single count. The chain has TRBV4-2 and TRBJ2-1; 8 bases map to TRBD1. Germline V gene lookup returns CDR1 LGHNA and CDR2 YNFKEQ. The CDR3 length is 14 residues. Unmatched junction bases numbered 9, after V lost 5 bases and J lost 9 bases. The CDR3 here is CASSSGQGVGEQFF. CDR3 nucleotide sequence: TGTGCCAGCAGCTCAGGACAGGGCGTCGGTGAGCAGTTCTTC.

The V gene is TRBV19, the J gene TRBJ2-7, with a weak D call TRBD1 (6 bases). Germline lookup yields CDR1 LNHDA and CDR2 SQIVND (reference sequence). There are 14 residues in the CDR3. V was clipped by 3 bases and J by 2 bases, with 11 bases between them. CDR3 sequence (DNA): TGTGCCAGTAGTATTGGACAGCGCACCTACGAGCAGTACTTC. Translated, it gives CASSIGQRTYEQYF. The full variable domain, completed using reference TRBV19 and TRBJ2-7, is DGGITQSPKYLFRKEGQNVTLSCEQNLNHDAMYWYRQDPGQGLRLIYYSQIVNDFQKGDIAEGYSVSREKKESFPLTVTSAQKNPTAFYLCASSIGQRTYEQYFGPGTRLTVT.

The chain combines TRBV6-5 with TRBJ2-7, with TRBD2 matching over 10 bases. V lost 2 bases and J lost 7; bases outside the gene matches: 11. This CDR3 has 16 amino acids. The germline V gene encodes CDR1 MNHEY and CDR2 SVGAGI. CDR3 protein: CASSYTPGLAMGEQYF. CDR3 sequence (DNA): TGTGCCAGCAGTTACACTCCGGGACTAGCGATGGGAGAGCAGTACTTC.

The chain is built from TRBV18 and TRBJ1-1, with 9 nucleotides matching TRBD1. V lost 0 bases and J lost 4; bases outside the gene matches: 0. Germline loops: CDR1 KGHSH, CDR2 LQKENI. The CDR3 is 14 residues long. The CDR3 region has the DNA TGTGCCAGCTCACCACCGACAGGGGGCACTGAAGCTTTCTTT. Translation gives CASSPPTGGTEAFF.

J is TRBJ2-3 and V is TRBV4-1; TRBD2 might be the D (6 bases). CDR1 is MGHRA, CDR2 YSYEKL, per germline. Trimming cost V 4 bases and J 5 bases, with 13 bases left between them. CDR3 length: 14 residues. DNA of the CDR3: TGCGCCAGCAGCCCCTCGGACTACCAAGATACGCAGTATTTT. Protein product: CASSPSDYQDTQYF.

This chain connects TRBV5-1 to TRBJ2-5; possible D gene TRBD1, 5 bases. Germline V gene sequence: CDR1 SGHRS, CDR2 YFSETQ. The CDR3 consists of 14 residues. V was shortened by 4 bases and J by 3 bases, with 13 bases between the two germline ends. DNA of the CDR3: TGCGCCAGCAGCCACTCGACAGTGAAAGAGACCCAGTACTTC. This translates into CASSHSTVKETQYF.

The J gene is TRBJ2-6, the V gene TRBV30; possible D gene TRBD1, 6 bases. CDR1 and CDR2 from the germline V gene are GTSNPN and SVGIG (reference sequence). Trimming removed 0 bases at V and 4 bases at J, with 10 bases between. This CDR3 contains 15 residues. CDR3: CAWSVKGTGANVLTF. CDR3 DNA: TGTGCCTGGAGTGTTAAGGGGACAGGGGCCAACGTCCTGACTTTC.

This sequence joins TRBV7-8 and TRBJ2-2, with 7 bases fitting TRBD1. V lost 8 bases, J lost 4 bases, and 13 bases stayed unmatched. Germline assignment: CDR1 SGHVS and CDR2 FQNEAQ. There are 16 residues in the CDR3. CDR3 region: CASSSVGRGTTGELFF. DNA of the CDR3: TGTGCCAGCTCGTCGGTAGGCAGGGGGACCACCGGGGAGCTGTTTTTT. The whole variable domain, filled in from reference TRBV7-8 and TRBJ2-2, reads GAGVSQSPRYKVAKRGQDVALRCDPISGHVSLFWYQQALGQGPEFLTYFQNEAQLDKSGLPSDRFFAERPEGSVSTLKIQRTQQEDSAVYLCASSSVGRGTTGELFFGEGSRLTVL.

The V gene is TRBV15, the J gene TRBJ2-2, with 9 positions matching TRBD1. V shed 7 bases and J 6 bases; nucleotides not matched to a gene: 6. Germline lookup yields CDR1 LNHNV and CDR2 YYDKDF (reference sequence). The CDR3 is made up of 14 amino acids. This chain's CDR3 is CATTSGTGPGELFF. The CDR3, as DNA: TGTGCCACCACCTCAGGGACAGGGCCCGGGGAGCTGTTTTTT.

The J gene is TRBJ2-1, the V gene TRBV28; 8 nucleotides match TRBD2. Germline V gene data show CDR1 as MDHEN and CDR2 as SYDVKM. Trimming took 4 bases from V and 2 from J; bases not matched to a gene: 1. This CDR3 comprises 14 residues. The DNA of the CDR3 is TGTGCCAGCAGTTCGGGAGGGGCCTACAATGAGCAGTTCTTC. Its protein product is CASSSGGAYNEQFF.

Only a few counts were recorded for this clone. The chain uses TRBV9 and TRBJ1-3; D is ambiguous. With 0 bases removed from V and 10 bases from J, the gap between germline ends came to 14 bases. Germline V CDR1 and CDR2: SGDLS, YYNGEE. This CDR3 comprises 14 residues. CDR3: CASSVGQNPDTIYF. The CDR3 DNA reads as TGTGCCAGCAGCGTAGGCCAGAATCCCGATACCATATATTTT.

This clone has a single count. Other DNA sequences within the sample encode an identical CDR3. This chain connects TRBV20-1 to TRBJ2-7, with a weak D call TRBD1 (5 bases). The V gene's germline CDR1 is DFQATT and CDR2 SNEGSKA (reference sequence). The CDR3 is 11 amino acids. V gave up 2 bases and J gave up 3 bases, with 5 bases separating them. CDR3 loop: CSARQGYEQYF. CDR3 bases: TGCAGTGCTAGACAGGGCTACGAGCAGTACTTC.

The chain employs TRBV3-1 (or the pseudogene TRBV3-2) and TRBJ2-3; D remains ambiguous. CDR3 length: 13 residues. Trimming pared 4 bases from V and 7 bases from J, leaving 12 bases between. Germline-derived CDR1 and CDR2 are LGHDT and YNNKEL (reference sequence). The CDR3 nucleotides are TGTGCCAGCAGCCCAGATATGGAGAATACGCAGTATTTT. Translating gives CASSPDMENTQYF.

The V gene is TRBV7-3, the J gene TRBJ1-1, with a tentative D call TRBD1 (5 bases). Trimming left V 5 bases short and J 3 bases short, with 10 bases between. The germline V gene encodes CDR1 SGHTA and CDR2 FQGTGA. This CDR3 has 13 residues. This CDR3 reads CASSHRWDTEAFF. In DNA form, the CDR3 reads TGTGCCAGCAGCCACAGGTGGGACACTGAAGCTTTCTTT.

V gene TRBV19 combines with J gene TRBJ2-3; 7 bases line up with TRBD2. In germline, CDR1 is LNHDA, CDR2 SQIVND (reference sequence). This CDR3 is 15 amino acids long. V trimming: 5 bases; J trimming: 0 bases; junction bases outside the gene matches: 5. DNA for the CDR3: TGTGCCAGTAGTCGTCGGGGGGTCAGCACAGATACGCAGTATTTT. Translating gives CASSRRGVSTDTQYF.

This rearrangement joins TRBV27 to TRBJ2-3, with D unclear. Trimming shortened V by 2 bases and J by 2 bases, and 8 bases separated the two germline ends. Per germline, CDR1 MNHEY and CDR2 SMNVEV (reference sequence). The CDR3 length is 14 residues. In DNA form, the CDR3 reads TGTGCCAGCAGTTTAATGCTAACCACAGATACGCAGTATTTT. As protein: CASSLMLTTDTQYF.

The chain is built from TRBV10-3 and TRBJ2-3, with TRBD2 matching over 9 bases. V shed 6 bases and J 0 bases; nucleotides not matched to a gene: 4. CDR1 ENHRY and CDR2 SYGVKD come from the germline V gene. The CDR3 spans 15 residues. The CDR3 coding sequence is TGTGCCATCAGCCCGCTAGCGGGAAGCACAGATACGCAGTATTTT. Its protein is CAISPLAGSTDTQYF.

The rearrangement uses TRBV18 and TRBJ1-5; D is perhaps TRBD1 (6 bases). CDR1 is KGHSH and CDR2 is LQKENI in the germline V gene. The CDR3 consists of 15 residues. V lost 4 bases and J lost 3, with 13 bases in between. CDR3 in DNA: TGTGCCAGCTCACTCGTAACAGGGCTCAATCAGCCCCAGCATTTT. This encodes CASSLVTGLNQPQHF.

This chain uses TRBV4-3 with TRBJ2-7, with 10 bases identical to TRBD2. The germline V gene has CDR1 LGHNA and CDR2 YSLEER. The CDR3 consists of 15 residues. V trimming: 4 bases; J trimming: 6 bases; junction bases outside the gene matches: 9. The DNA of the CDR3 is TGCGCCAGCAGCCTAGGACTAGCGGTTTTGTCCGAGCAGTACTTC. It is translated as CASSLGLAVLSEQYF.

The chain carries TRBV25-1 and TRBJ1-1; D not resolved. The germline V and J ends were trimmed by 2 bases and 0 bases, with 10 bases remaining between them. The CDR3 consists of 15 residues. Germline CDR1 and CDR2: MGHDK and SYGVNS. In nucleotides, the CDR3 is TGTGCCAGCAGTGAACCGAACAGCATGAACACTGAAGCTTTCTTT. It is translated as CASSEPNSMNTEAFF.

The V call is TRBV11-2, the J call TRBJ1-1; perhaps TRBD1 as D (6 bases). The germline CDR1 and CDR2 sequences are SGHAT and FQNNGV. CDR3 length: 13 residues. V was trimmed by 5 bases and J by 1 base, leaving 8 bases between them. CDR3 amino acids: CASSQTGNTEAFF. For the CDR3, the DNA is TGTGCCAGCAGCCAGACAGGGAACACTGAAGCTTTCTTT.

V usage is TRBV3-1 (or the pseudogene TRBV3-2) and J usage is TRBJ2-1; TRBD2 matches 13 bases. The germline gives CDR1 LGHDT, CDR2 YNNKEL (reference sequence). V was pared by 4 bases and J by 8 bases, with 11 bases of the junction left unmatched. The CDR3 runs to 17 residues. The CDR3 sequence is CASSPSILAGGRDEQFF. In DNA form, the CDR3 reads TGTGCCAGCAGCCCAAGCATACTAGCGGGGGGGAGGGATGAGCAGTTCTTC.

This chain uses TRBV7-2 with TRBJ1-3; D unresolved. The CDR3 covers 17 residues. The germline V and J ends were trimmed by 0 bases and 4 bases, with 16 bases remaining between them. Germline V gives CDR1 SGHTA, CDR2 FQGNSA. As DNA, the CDR3 is TGTGCCAGCAGCTTAGCGTTCCCGGGGATCACCGGAAACACCATATATTTT. As protein: CASSLAFPGITGNTIYF.

The chain uses TRBV5-1 and TRBJ1-1; tentatively, D is TRBD1 (5 bases). Germline V gene data show CDR1 as SGHRS and CDR2 as YFSETQ. The CDR3 consists of 14 residues. The ends were cut back, 4 bases at V and 1 base at J, with 11 bases in the middle. The CDR3 region is CASSLTVGNTEAFF. CDR3 sequence (DNA): TGCGCCAGCAGCCTGACAGTCGGGAACACTGAAGCTTTCTTT.

The V call is TRBV29-1, the J call TRBJ2-5, with a tentative D call TRBD2 (6 bases). This CDR3 is built from 14 residues. Germline V CDR1 and CDR2: SQVTM, ANQGSEA. The ends were cut back, 1 base at V and 2 bases at J, with 11 bases in the middle. The DNA of the CDR3 is TGCAGCGTTGAAGCGGGAGCCGCACAAGAGACCCAGTACTTC. It translates to CSVEAGAAQETQYF.

The V call is TRBV5-6, the J call TRBJ1-6; TRBD1 matches 7 bases. The CDR3 covers 16 residues. Germline-derived CDR1 and CDR2 are SGHDT and YYEEEE. V was pared by 4 bases and J by 0 bases, with 4 bases of the junction left unmatched. DNA of the CDR3: TGTGCCAGCAGCCTCAGGGGGAACTCCTATAATTCACCCCTCCACTTT. It yields the protein CASSLRGNSYNSPLHF.

V usage is TRBV6-2 or TRBV6-3 and J usage is TRBJ1-2, with unresolved D. CDR3 length: 13 amino acids. V shed 2 bases and J shed 4 bases, with 8 bases lying between them. Germline CDR1 is MNHEY and CDR2 is SVGEGT. For the CDR3, the DNA is TGTGCCAGCAGTTACCCTGGGAGCTATGGCTACACCTTC. Translating gives CASSYPGSYGYTF.

The V and J genes are TRBV7-9 and TRBJ2-1, with D possibly matching TRBD1 (6 bases). This CDR3 comprises 15 residues. Trimming stripped 5 bases from V and 2 bases from J, with 13 bases between. Germline CDR1 and CDR2: SEHNR and FQNEAQ (reference sequence). In DNA, the CDR3 is TGTGCCAGCAGCAGCAGGGGCCCCCCCTACAATGAGCAGTTCTTC. Its translation: CASSSRGPPYNEQFF.